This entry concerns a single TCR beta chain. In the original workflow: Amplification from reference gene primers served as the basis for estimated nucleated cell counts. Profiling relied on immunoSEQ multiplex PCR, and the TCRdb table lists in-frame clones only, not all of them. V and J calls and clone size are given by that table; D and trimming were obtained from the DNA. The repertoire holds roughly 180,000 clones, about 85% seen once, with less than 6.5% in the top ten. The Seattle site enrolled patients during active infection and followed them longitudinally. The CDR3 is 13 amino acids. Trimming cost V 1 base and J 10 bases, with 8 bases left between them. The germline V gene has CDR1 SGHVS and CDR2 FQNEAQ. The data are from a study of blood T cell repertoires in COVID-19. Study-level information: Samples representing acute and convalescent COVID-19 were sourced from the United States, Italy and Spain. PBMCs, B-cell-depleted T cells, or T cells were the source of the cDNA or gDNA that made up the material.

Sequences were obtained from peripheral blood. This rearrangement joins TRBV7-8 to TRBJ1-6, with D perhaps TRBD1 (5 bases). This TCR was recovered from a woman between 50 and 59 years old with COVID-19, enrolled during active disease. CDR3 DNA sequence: TGTGCCAGCAGCTTAGAAGGGGTCTCACCCCTCCACTTT. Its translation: CASSLEGVSPLHF. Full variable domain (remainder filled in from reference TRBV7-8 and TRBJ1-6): GAGVSQSPRYKVAKRGQDVALRCDPISGHVSLFWYQQALGQGPEFLTYFQNEAQLDKSGLPSDRFFAERPEGSVSTLKIQRTQQEDSAVYLCASSLEGVSPLHFGNGTRLTVT.